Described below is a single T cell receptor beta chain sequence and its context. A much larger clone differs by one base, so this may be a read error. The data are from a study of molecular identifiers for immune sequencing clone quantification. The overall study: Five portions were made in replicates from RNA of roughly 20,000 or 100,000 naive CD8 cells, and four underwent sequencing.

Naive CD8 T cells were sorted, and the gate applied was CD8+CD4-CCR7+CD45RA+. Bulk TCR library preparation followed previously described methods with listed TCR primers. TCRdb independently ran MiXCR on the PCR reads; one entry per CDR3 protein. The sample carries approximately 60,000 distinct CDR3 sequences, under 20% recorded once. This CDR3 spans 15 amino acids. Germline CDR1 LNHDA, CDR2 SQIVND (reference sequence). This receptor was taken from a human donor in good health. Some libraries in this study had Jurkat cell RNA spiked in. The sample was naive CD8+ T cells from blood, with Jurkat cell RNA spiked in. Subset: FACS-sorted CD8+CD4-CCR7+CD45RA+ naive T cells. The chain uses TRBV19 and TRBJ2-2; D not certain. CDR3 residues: CTSSIGLANTGELFF. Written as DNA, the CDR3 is TGTACCAGTAGTATTGGCCTCGCGAACACCGGGGAGCTGTTTTTT.